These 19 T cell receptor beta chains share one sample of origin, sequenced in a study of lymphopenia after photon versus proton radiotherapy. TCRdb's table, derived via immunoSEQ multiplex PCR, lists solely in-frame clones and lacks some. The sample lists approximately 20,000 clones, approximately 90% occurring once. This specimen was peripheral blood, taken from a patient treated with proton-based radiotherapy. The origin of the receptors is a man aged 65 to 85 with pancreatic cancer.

The DNA of the CDR3 is TGTGCCACCTCTTCTAGCGGAGCGAACACCGGGGAGCTGTTTTTT. Its translation is CATSSSGANTGELFF. The chain is built from TRBV19 and TRBJ2-2; TRBD2 agrees at 7 bases. J lost 0 bases, V lost 10 bases, and 8 bases had no gene match. Germline CDR1 is LNHDA and CDR2 is SQIVND (reference sequence). This CDR3 has 15 residues.

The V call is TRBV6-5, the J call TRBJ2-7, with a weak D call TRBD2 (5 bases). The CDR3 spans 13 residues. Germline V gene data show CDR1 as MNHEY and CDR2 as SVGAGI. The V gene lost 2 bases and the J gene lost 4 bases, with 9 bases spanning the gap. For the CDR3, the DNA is TGTGCCAGCAGTTACGGCCGGGGATACGAGCAGTACTTC. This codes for CASSYGRGYEQYF.

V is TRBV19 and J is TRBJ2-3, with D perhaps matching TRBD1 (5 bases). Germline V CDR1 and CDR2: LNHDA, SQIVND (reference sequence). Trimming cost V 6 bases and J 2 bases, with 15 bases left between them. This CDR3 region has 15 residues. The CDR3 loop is CASRPQGLLTDTQYF. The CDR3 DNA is TGTGCCAGTAGGCCCCAGGGATTACTCACAGATACGCAGTATTTT.

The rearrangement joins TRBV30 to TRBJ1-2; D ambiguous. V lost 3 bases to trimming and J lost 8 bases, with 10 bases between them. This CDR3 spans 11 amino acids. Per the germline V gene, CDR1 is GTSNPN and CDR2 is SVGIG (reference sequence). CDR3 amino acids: CAWSNRGGYTF. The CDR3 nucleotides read TGTGCCTGGAGCAACCGGGGAGGCTACACCTTC.

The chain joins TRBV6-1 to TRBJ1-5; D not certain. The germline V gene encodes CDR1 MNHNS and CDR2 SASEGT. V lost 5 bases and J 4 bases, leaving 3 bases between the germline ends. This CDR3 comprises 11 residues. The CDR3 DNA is TGTGCCAGCAGTCGTAATCAGCCCCAGCATTTT. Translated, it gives CASSRNQPQHF.

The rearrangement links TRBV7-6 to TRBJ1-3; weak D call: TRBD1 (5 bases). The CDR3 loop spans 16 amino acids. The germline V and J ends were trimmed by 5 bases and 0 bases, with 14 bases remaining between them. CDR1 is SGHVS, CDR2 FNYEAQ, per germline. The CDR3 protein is CASSRARGSSGNTIYF. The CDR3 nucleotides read TGTGCCAGCAGCCGTGCGCGGGGCAGCTCTGGAAACACCATATATTTT.

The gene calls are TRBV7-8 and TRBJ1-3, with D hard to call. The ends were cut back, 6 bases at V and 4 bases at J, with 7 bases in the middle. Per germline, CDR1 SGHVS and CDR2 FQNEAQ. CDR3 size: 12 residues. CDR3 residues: CASRQQGNTIYF. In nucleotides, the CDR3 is TGTGCCAGCAGACAGCAGGGAAACACCATATATTTT.

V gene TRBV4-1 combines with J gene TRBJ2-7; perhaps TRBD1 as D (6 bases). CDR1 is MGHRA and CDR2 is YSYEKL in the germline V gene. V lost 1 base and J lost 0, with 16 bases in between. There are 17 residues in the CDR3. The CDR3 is CASSQGWTERSSYEQYF. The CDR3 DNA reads TGCGCCAGCAGCCAAGGGTGGACAGAAAGAAGCTCCTACGAGCAGTACTTC.

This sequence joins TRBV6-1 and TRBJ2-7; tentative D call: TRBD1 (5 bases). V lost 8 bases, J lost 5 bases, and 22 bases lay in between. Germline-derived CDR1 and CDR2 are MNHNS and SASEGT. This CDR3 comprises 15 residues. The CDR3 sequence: CASFVGAEPPNEQYF. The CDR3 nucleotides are TGTGCCAGCTTCGTAGGGGCTGAACCGCCTAACGAGCAGTACTTC.

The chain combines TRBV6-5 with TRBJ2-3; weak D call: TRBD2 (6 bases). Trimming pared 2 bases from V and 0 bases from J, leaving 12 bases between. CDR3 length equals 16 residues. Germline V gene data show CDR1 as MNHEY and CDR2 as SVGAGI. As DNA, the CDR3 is TGTGCCAGCAGTTACGCGGGGTGGGGTAGCACAGATACGCAGTATTTT. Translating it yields CASSYAGWGSTDTQYF.

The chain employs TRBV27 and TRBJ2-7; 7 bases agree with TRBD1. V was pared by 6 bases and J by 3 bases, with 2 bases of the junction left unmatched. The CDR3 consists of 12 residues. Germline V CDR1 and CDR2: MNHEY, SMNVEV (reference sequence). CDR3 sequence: CASRGQIYEQYF. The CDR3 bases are TGTGCCAGCAGGGGACAGATCTACGAGCAGTACTTC.

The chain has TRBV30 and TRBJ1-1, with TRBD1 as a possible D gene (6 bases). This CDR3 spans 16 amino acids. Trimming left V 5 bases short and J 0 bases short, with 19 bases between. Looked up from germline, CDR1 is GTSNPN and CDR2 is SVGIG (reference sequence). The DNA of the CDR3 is TGTGCCTGGTCCCTCGGGGGGCGTTGGTTGAACACTGAAGCTTTCTTT. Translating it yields CAWSLGGRWLNTEAFF.

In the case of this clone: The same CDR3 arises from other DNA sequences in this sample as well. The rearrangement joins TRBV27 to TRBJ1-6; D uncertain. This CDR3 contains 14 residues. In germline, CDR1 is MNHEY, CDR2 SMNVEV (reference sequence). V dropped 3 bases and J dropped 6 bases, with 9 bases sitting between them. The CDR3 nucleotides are TGTGCCAGCAGTTTCCGCAGTTCTAATTCACCCCTCCACTTT. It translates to CASSFRSSNSPLHF.

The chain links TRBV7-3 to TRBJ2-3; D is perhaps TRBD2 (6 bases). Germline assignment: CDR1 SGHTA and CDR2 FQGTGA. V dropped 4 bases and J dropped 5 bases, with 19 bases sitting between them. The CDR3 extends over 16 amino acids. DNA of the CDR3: TGTGCCAGCAGCTCCGGGAACGGCGGGGTTATAGATACGCAGTATTTT. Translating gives CASSSGNGGVIDTQYF.

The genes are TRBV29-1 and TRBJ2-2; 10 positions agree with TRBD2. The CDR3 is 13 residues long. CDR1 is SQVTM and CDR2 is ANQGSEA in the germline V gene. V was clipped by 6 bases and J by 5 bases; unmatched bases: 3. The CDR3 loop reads CSVERGGTGELFF. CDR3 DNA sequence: TGCAGCGTCGAGCGGGGGGGGACCGGGGAGCTGTTTTTT.

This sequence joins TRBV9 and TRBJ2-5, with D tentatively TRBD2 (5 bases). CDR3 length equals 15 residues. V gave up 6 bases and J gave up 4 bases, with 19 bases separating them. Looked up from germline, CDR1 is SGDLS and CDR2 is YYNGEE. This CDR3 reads CASTEFGEPGETQYF. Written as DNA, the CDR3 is TGTGCCAGCACGGAATTCGGGGAGCCGGGAGAGACCCAGTACTTC.

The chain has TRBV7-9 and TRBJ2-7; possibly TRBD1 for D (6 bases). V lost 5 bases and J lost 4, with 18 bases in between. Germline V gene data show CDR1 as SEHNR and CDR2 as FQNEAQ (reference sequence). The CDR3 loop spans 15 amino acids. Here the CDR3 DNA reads TGTGCCAGCAGCCTAATGGGGGACACCTCTTACGAGCAGTACTTC. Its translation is CASSLMGDTSYEQYF.

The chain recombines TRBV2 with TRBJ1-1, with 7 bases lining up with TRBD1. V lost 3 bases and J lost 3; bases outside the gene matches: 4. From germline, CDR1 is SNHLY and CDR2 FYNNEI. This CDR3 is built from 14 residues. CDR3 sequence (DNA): TGTGCCAGCAGTGAGACAGGGCGGCACACTGAAGCTTTCTTT. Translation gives CASSETGRHTEAFF.

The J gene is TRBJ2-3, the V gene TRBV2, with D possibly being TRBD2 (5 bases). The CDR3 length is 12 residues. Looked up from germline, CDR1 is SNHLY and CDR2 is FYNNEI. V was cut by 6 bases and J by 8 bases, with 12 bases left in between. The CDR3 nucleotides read TGTGCCAGCAGGCCACAAGGAGGTACGCAGTATTTT. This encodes CASRPQGGTQYF.